This T cell receptor (beta chain) was captured by sequencing in a study of beta chain features in type 1 diabetes. Regarding the study as a whole: When VDJ junctions were examined, type 1 diabetes patients showed fewer insertions and more deletions.

Expressed TCRB transcripts were sequenced after all isolated RNA was converted to cDNA. Each sample of naive, central memory or regulatory T cells had, on average, roughly 3.6 million reads. Repertoires were generated with immunoSEQ multiplex PCR, while TCRdb's copy carries only in-frame clones and drops some. The sample comprises about 350,000 clones, around a fifth of which are singletons, and under 0.05% rests with the top ten. Donors contributed one heparinised blood draw apiece, averaging about 110 mL. Germline V lookup: CDR1 SGHRS, CDR2 YFSETQ. This CDR3 contains 16 residues. The J segment lost 1 base and the V segment lost 4 bases, leaving 9 bases of the junction unmatched. This clone showed up just a few times. Antigen specificity is unknown.

The sample was naive CD4+ T cells from blood. This chain links TRBV5-1 with TRBJ1-1; 8 bases map to TRBD1. This sequence was found in a young woman in good health. DNA for the CDR3: TGCGCCAGCAGCCCTCCGGAGACAGGGGAGAACACTGAAGCTTTCTTT. Encoded protein: CASSPPETGENTEAFF. Full variable domain (outside the CDR3, taken from reference TRBV5-1 and TRBJ1-1): KAGVTQTPRYLIKTRGQQVTLSCSPISGHRSVSWYQQTPGQGLQFLFEYFSETQRNKGNFPGRFSGRQFSNSRSEMNVSTLELGDSALYLCASSPPETGENTEAFFGQGTRLTVV.